Presented here are 6 T cell receptor beta chains from one specimen sequenced in a study of cytomegalovirus exposure and HLA in healthy donors. The PCR was carried out with 60 Vbeta primers and 13 Jbeta primers. Generated by immunoSEQ multiplex PCR, the TCRdb table keeps only in-frame clones and is missing some. The sample consists of 100,000 to 150,000 clones, under 80% of them appearing once. Sequencing input: PBMCs. The source of these receptors is a woman aged 45 to 65 in good health and CMV-seropositive.

V gene TRBV5-1 combines with J gene TRBJ1-2; D is possibly TRBD1 (6 bases). The CDR3 runs 16 residues. The germline V gene encodes CDR1 SGHRS and CDR2 YFSETQ. The ends were cut back, 0 bases at V and 2 bases at J, with 14 bases in the middle. The CDR3 sequence is CASSLALAGANYGYTF. Here the CDR3 DNA reads TGCGCCAGCAGCTTGGCTTTGGCAGGGGCCAACTATGGCTACACCTTC.

This CDR3 is CASSKEGYGIPGTEPYEQYF. The CDR3 DNA is TGTGCCAGCAGCAAAGAGGGTTATGGAATCCCCGGGACAGAGCCCTACGAGCAGTACTTC. The chain joins TRBV21-1 to TRBJ2-7; TRBD1 is taken as the D call from the table, unchecked against the DNA. TRBV21-1 is classified as a pseudogene. This CDR3 spans 20 amino acids.

This chain uses TRBV28 with TRBJ1-2; D may be TRBD1 (5 bases). Germline V gene data show CDR1 as MDHEN and CDR2 as SYDVKM. This CDR3 comprises 14 residues. The germline V and J ends were trimmed by 5 bases and 0 bases, with 10 bases remaining between them. The CDR3 nucleotides read TGTGCCAGCAGTCTTGAACAGGCTAACTATGGCTACACCTTC. This encodes CASSLEQANYGYTF.

The rearrangement uses TRBV7-9 and TRBJ2-5; D is uncertain. The CDR3 runs 15 residues. Germline lookup yields CDR1 SEHNR and CDR2 FQNEAQ (reference sequence). V was cut by 1 base and J by 5 bases, with 14 bases left in between. As DNA, the CDR3 is TGTGCCAGCAGCTTAGGGCCCCAGGTTACGGAGACCCAGTACTTC. As protein: CASSLGPQVTETQYF. The full variable domain, its missing parts supplied by reference TRBV7-9 and TRBJ2-5, is DTGVSQNPRHKITKRGQNVTFRCDPISEHNRLYWYRQTLGQGPEFLTYFQNEAQLEKSRLLSDRFSAERPKGSFSTLEIQRTEQGDSAMYLCASSLGPQVTETQYFGPGTRLLVL.

This chain connects TRBV25-1 to TRBJ1-2, with TRBD1 matching over 7 bases. Trimming removed 5 bases from V and 4 bases from J; junction bases left unmatched: 7. This CDR3 region has 14 residues. Germline-derived CDR1 and CDR2 are MGHDK and SYGVNS. CDR3 residues: CASSTRQGFYGYTF. The CDR3 DNA follows: TGTGCCAGCAGTACCAGACAGGGCTTCTATGGCTACACCTTC.

The chain carries TRBV6-1 and TRBJ1-2; 10 nucleotides agree with TRBD1. V lost 11 bases and J lost 7; bases outside the gene matches: 7. CDR1 is MNHNS and CDR2 is SASEGT in the germline V gene. This CDR3 has 12 residues. CDR3 protein: CAGRQGAGGYTF. CDR3 nucleotides: TGTGCCGGCCGACAGGGGGCCGGTGGCTACACCTTC.